This T cell receptor beta chain was profiled in a study of T-cell memory formation after mild COVID-19. Each CDR3 protein is one row after TCRdb ran MiXCR on the 5' RACE reads. Of 250,000 to 300,000 distinct CDR3 sequences in the sample, 15% to 20% are singletons; the top ten hold 22%. Germline assignment: CDR1 SGHVS and CDR2 FNYEAQ. Deletions cut 0 bases from V and 1 base from J, with 3 bases between. This CDR3 spans 13 amino acids. This clonotype came up many times. This sequence was found in a man aged 18-30 years who had mild COVID-19 (a few samples of this study predate the infection). Cell type and time point are not known. The genes are TRBV7-6 and TRBJ2-5; D remains unclear. Sequenced: PBMCs or a T cell subset sorted from them (not recorded which). The CDR3 loop reads CASSLASQETQYF. CDR3 nucleotides: TGTGCCAGCAGCTTAGCAAGCCAAGAGACCCAGTACTTC.